Sequencing of this T cell receptor beta chain was carried out in a study of T cells after yellow fever vaccination. Points from the study as a whole: Within FACS-sorted repertoires, abundant clonotypes contaminating from the bulk population could be present. Although the secondary response was weaker, it peaked faster, at day 5 versus 15. Some clonotypes, a small share, were shared between CD4 and CD8 compartments.

In the case of this clonotype: Its antigen is not identified.

Template-switching 5'RACE yielded the TCR cDNA; a universal primer site and UMIs were added in the process. A single record per CDR3 protein comes from TCRdb applying MiXCR to the 5' RACE reads. The data contain 250,000 to 300,000 distinct CDR3 sequences, under 15% of them singletons. With 5 bases removed from V and 2 bases from J, the gap between germline ends came to 18 bases. In germline, CDR1 is LNHDA, CDR2 SQIVND (reference sequence). The CDR3 is made up of 16 amino acids. This clonotype originated in a man younger than 40 who received the YFV17D yellow fever vaccine. The input for sequencing was CD4+ T cells sorted from PBMCs, taken 45 days after the yellow fever booster vaccination. The V and J genes are TRBV19 and TRBJ1-1; D ambiguous. CDR3 sequence reads: CASSPQRPNLNTEAFF. The CDR3 DNA reads TGTGCCAGTAGTCCTCAGCGGCCGAACTTAAACACTGAAGCTTTCTTT.